The rows below give T cell receptor beta chains drawn from one sample of a study of blood T cell repertoires in COVID-19. Some clones are missing from TCRdb's copy, which holds only in-frame ones; the method was immunoSEQ multiplex PCR. Among around 310,000 clones listed, 85% to 90% were seen once. Sequencing input: PBMCs or T cells enriched from blood (not recorded which). These receptors all stem from a woman under 40 who had recovered from COVID-19. Each CDR3 is given with its conserved first and last residue. D genes are given only for firm matches.

J gene: TRBJ2-7
D gene: NA
V gene: TRBV7-2
CDR3 protein: CASSPKKTDAEQYF

J gene: TRBJ2-2
D gene: NA
V gene: TRBV27
CDR3 protein: CASSRAGELFF

J gene: TRBJ2-5
D gene: TRBD2
V gene: TRBV5-5
CDR3 protein: CASSSLAGTQETQYF

J gene: TRBJ2-7
D gene: NA
V gene: TRBV28
CDR3 protein: CASSLLLPYEQYF

J gene: TRBJ1-3
D gene: NA
V gene: TRBV12-5
CDR3 protein: CASGTAGNTIYF

J gene: TRBJ2-1
D gene: NA
V gene: TRBV7-2
CDR3 protein: CASSLDVGVGNEQFF

J gene: TRBJ1-5
D gene: NA
V gene: TRBV7-9
CDR3 protein: CASSRTDSNQPQHF

J gene: TRBJ2-7
D gene: TRBD1
V gene: TRBV19
CDR3 protein: CASSLKGAEFYEQYF

J gene: TRBJ2-7
D gene: NA
V gene: TRBV5-1
CDR3 protein: CASSLSAQGGGSYEQYF

J gene: TRBJ1-1
D gene: NA
V gene: TRBV5-4
CDR3 protein: CASSLAGVVTEAFF

J gene: TRBJ2-7
D gene: NA
V gene: TRBV28
CDR3 protein: CASRFTGTKQYF

J gene: TRBJ2-3
D gene: NA
V gene: TRBV10-3
CDR3 protein: CAIRGKVSTDTQYF

J gene: TRBJ2-1
D gene: NA
V gene: TRBV19
CDR3 protein: CASSPLTGDWRVNEQFF

J gene: TRBJ1-5
D gene: NA
V gene: TRBV18
CDR3 protein: CASSLRRDQPQHF

J gene: TRBJ2-7
D gene: TRBD1
V gene: TRBV2
CDR3 protein: CASSPPDRDSYEQYF

J gene: TRBJ2-6
D gene: TRBD1
V gene: TRBV7-2
CDR3 protein: CASSRSQGAGANVLTF

J gene: TRBJ1-1
D gene: NA
V gene: TRBV5-1
CDR3 protein: CASSLVQGWGTEAFF

J gene: TRBJ1-2
D gene: NA
V gene: TRBV5-8
CDR3 protein: CASSLVPSGDYGYTF

J gene: TRBJ2-3
D gene: NA
V gene: TRBV7-9
CDR3 protein: CASSPSVLAQSTDTQYF

J gene: TRBJ2-3
D gene: TRBD2
V gene: TRBV25-1
CDR3 protein: CASRIAGLTDTQYF

J gene: TRBJ2-7
D gene: NA
V gene: TRBV2
CDR3 protein: CASRDLFNSYEQYF

J gene: TRBJ1-5
D gene: NA
V gene: TRBV5-1
CDR3 protein: CASSPMADQPQHF

J gene: TRBJ1-6
D gene: NA
V gene: TRBV6-2/TRBV6-3
CDR3 protein: CASSYFRELSPLHF

J gene: TRBJ1-6
D gene: TRBD1
V gene: TRBV19
CDR3 protein: CASSPPGQGSPLHF

J gene: TRBJ2-2
D gene: TRBD1
V gene: TRBV6-5
CDR3 protein: CASSYSGQGNTGELFF

J gene: TRBJ2-1
D gene: TRBD2
V gene: TRBV4-2
CDR3 protein: CASSQEPGGSSYNEQFF

J gene: TRBJ1-1
D gene: NA
V gene: TRBV2
CDR3 protein: CASSGRRDTEAFF

J gene: TRBJ2-7
D gene: TRBD2
V gene: TRBV2
CDR3 protein: CASRTSDFPYEQYF

J gene: TRBJ2-2
D gene: TRBD2
V gene: TRBV10-3
CDR3 protein: CAIRGTSGNTGELFF

J gene: TRBJ2-7
D gene: NA
V gene: TRBV6-5
CDR3 protein: CASRDPTGNGYEQYF

J gene: TRBJ2-7
D gene: TRBD2
V gene: TRBV27
CDR3 protein: CASKTSGFNEQYF

J gene: TRBJ1-1
D gene: NA
V gene: TRBV29-1
CDR3 protein: CSVYRARNTEAFF

J gene: TRBJ2-7
D gene: TRBD2
V gene: TRBV11-2
CDR3 protein: CASSLSGNSYEQYF

J gene: TRBJ1-2
D gene: NA
V gene: TRBV5-6
CDR3 protein: CASTQGLFYGYTF

J gene: TRBJ2-3
D gene: TRBD2
V gene: TRBV5-6
CDR3 protein: CASSPEGLANTDTQYF

J gene: TRBJ1-5
D gene: NA
V gene: TRBV18
CDR3 protein: CASSPCRGCDQPQHF

J gene: TRBJ1-5
D gene: NA
V gene: TRBV2
CDR3 protein: CASSDGGILQPQHF

J gene: TRBJ2-1
D gene: NA
V gene: TRBV18
CDR3 protein: CASSPLGVAGQNEQFF

J gene: TRBJ1-2
D gene: NA
V gene: TRBV5-4
CDR3 protein: CASSLRTGWFYGYTF

J gene: TRBJ2-7
D gene: NA
V gene: TRBV7-8
CDR3 protein: CASTRDSFYEQYF

J gene: TRBJ2-5
D gene: NA
V gene: TRBV6-5
CDR3 protein: CASSYSRPGETQYF

J gene: TRBJ2-3
D gene: NA
V gene: TRBV6-4
CDR3 protein: CASSASSVTTDTQYF

J gene: TRBJ2-1
D gene: TRBD2
V gene: TRBV15
CDR3 protein: CATSRGIAGSYNEQFF

J gene: TRBJ1-2
D gene: TRBD1
V gene: TRBV7-9
CDR3 protein: CASSFGTGGINF

J gene: TRBJ1-2
D gene: NA
V gene: TRBV9
CDR3 protein: CASSGGPGGGGTNYGYTF

J gene: TRBJ1-2
D gene: NA
V gene: TRBV12-3/TRBV12-4
CDR3 protein: CASSLSRDGYTF

J gene: TRBJ2-7
D gene: TRBD2
V gene: TRBV7-2
CDR3 protein: CASVRTGLAFYEQYF

J gene: TRBJ2-3
D gene: TRBD1
V gene: TRBV5-1
CDR3 protein: CASSRDRGRGDTQYF

J gene: TRBJ2-1
D gene: TRBD2
V gene: TRBV7-2
CDR3 protein: CASSVQAGGGVNEQFF

J gene: TRBJ2-6
D gene: NA
V gene: TRBV27
CDR3 protein: CASGGKRGANVLTF